The 27 T cell receptor beta chains below come from one sample, sequenced in a study of T cell responses to AZD1222 COVID-19 vaccine. Method: immunoSEQ multiplex PCR; TCRdb's copy keeps in-frame clones and lacks some. Of some 110,000 clones in the sample, more than 85% are singletons; the top ten hold about 3%. The sequencing here drew on peripheral blood, taken on day 0 of AZD1222 vaccination. The origin of the receptors is an adult in good health.

The rearrangement uses TRBV7-9 and TRBJ1-2; D remains unclear. CDR1 SEHNR and CDR2 FQNEAQ come from the germline V gene (reference sequence). V was trimmed by 3 bases and J by 8 bases, leaving 4 bases between them. The CDR3 contains 10 residues. Written as DNA, the CDR3 is TGTGCCAGCAGCTTGGGAGGCTACACCTTC. It specifies CASSLGGYTF.

This clone was picked up one time. V is TRBV27 and J is TRBJ2-3, with a tentative D call TRBD1 (5 bases). This CDR3 region has 14 residues. V was cut by 3 bases and J by 3 bases, with 10 bases left in between. CDR1 and CDR2 from the germline V gene are MNHEY and SMNVEV (reference sequence). The CDR3 nucleotides are TGTGCCAGCAGTTTGGGGCAGGGAACAGATACGCAGTATTTT. Translating gives CASSLGQGTDTQYF.

The chain couples TRBV14 to TRBJ2-7; no clear D. Germline values: CDR1 SGHDN, CDR2 FVKESK. CDR3 length equals 13 residues. Trimming pared 4 bases from V and 2 bases from J, leaving 9 bases between. CDR3 DNA: TGTGCCAGCAGCCGGGGATGGCCCTACGAGCAGTACTTC. Translation: CASSRGWPYEQYF.

The chain employs TRBV5-8 and TRBJ1-1; perhaps TRBD1 as D (5 bases). The CDR3 loop spans 16 amino acids. V was trimmed by 4 bases and J by 3 bases, leaving 19 bases between them. In germline, CDR1 is SGHTS, CDR2 YDEGEE. The CDR3 nucleotides are TGTGCCAGCAGCATAACAGTGGGGCTCAAGTACACTGAAGCTTTCTTT. Translated, it gives CASSITVGLKYTEAFF.

The chain joins TRBV10-3 to TRBJ2-1; tentative D call: TRBD1 (5 bases). Germline CDR1 is ENHRY and CDR2 is SYGVKD. The CDR3 has 16 residues. V lost 4 bases and J lost 9, with 22 bases in between. This CDR3 reads CAISGGGPISNGEQFF. DNA of the CDR3: TGTGCCATCAGTGGGGGCGGCCCTATTTCCAATGGTGAGCAGTTCTTC.

This clone was observed once. The CDR3 region has the DNA TGTGCCAGCAGCCCCGCGGGGCGCTATGGCTACACCTTC. This sequence encodes CASSPAGRYGYTF. V usage is TRBV6-2 or TRBV6-3 and J usage is TRBJ1-2; tentatively, D is TRBD1 (5 bases). V lost 6 bases, J lost 4 bases, and 12 bases lay in between. There are 13 residues in the CDR3. The germline CDR1 and CDR2 sequences are MNHEY and SVGEGT.

The chain employs TRBV11-2 and TRBJ2-1; D remains ambiguous. Trimming removed 4 bases at V and 1 base at J, with 14 bases between. In germline, CDR1 is SGHAT, CDR2 FQNNGV. The CDR3 is 16 residues long. As DNA, the CDR3 is TGTGCCAGCAGCTCCGCGTTGACACCGTCCTACAATGAGCAGTTCTTC. Its protein is CASSSALTPSYNEQFF.

The chain employs TRBV9 and TRBJ1-2; TRBD1 matches 10 bases. CDR3 size: 16 residues. From germline, CDR1 is SGDLS and CDR2 YYNGEE. V was pared by 3 bases and J by 2 bases, with 7 bases of the junction left unmatched. The CDR3 sequence is CASSAGTGVWNYGYTF. The CDR3, as DNA: TGTGCCAGCAGCGCCGGGACAGGGGTTTGGAACTATGGCTACACCTTC.

The genes are TRBV3-1 (or the pseudogene TRBV3-2) and TRBJ2-3; D is perhaps TRBD1 (5 bases). The CDR3 has 18 amino acids. V lost 4 bases, J lost 3 bases, and 23 bases lay in between. Germline V gene lookup returns CDR1 LGHDT and CDR2 YNNKEL (reference sequence). CDR3 sequence (DNA): TGTGCCAGCAGCCTCGTAGCCGCGTGGTCGAGACAGACAGATACGCAGTATTTT. This encodes CASSLVAAWSRQTDTQYF.

This clone was counted only a few times. The rearrangement links TRBV18 to TRBJ1-1, with 7 positions matching TRBD1. CDR1 KGHSH and CDR2 LQKENI come from the germline V gene. V trimming: 6 bases; J trimming: 1 base; junction bases outside the gene matches: 8. The CDR3 length is 15 residues. CDR3 protein: CASSPGGGRNTEAFF. The CDR3 region has the DNA TGTGCCAGCTCTCCCGGAGGGGGCCGGAACACTGAAGCTTTCTTT.

V gene TRBV3-1 (or the pseudogene TRBV3-2) combines with J gene TRBJ1-1, with 7 bases lining up with TRBD1. V was clipped by 0 bases and J by 5 bases; unmatched bases: 6. Per germline, CDR1 LGHDT and CDR2 YNNKEL (reference sequence). The CDR3 is 15 amino acids. The CDR3 protein is CASSQEKGAGTEAFF. CDR3 sequence (DNA): TGTGCCAGCAGCCAAGAGAAGGGGGCAGGGACTGAAGCTTTCTTT.

The rearrangement uses TRBV5-6 and TRBJ1-4, with TRBD1 as a possible D gene (5 bases). The CDR3 spans 16 residues. Germline assignment: CDR1 SGHDT and CDR2 YYEEEE. The germline V and J ends were trimmed by 1 base and 2 bases, with 12 bases remaining between them. The CDR3 loop reads CASSLQGYWTNEKLFF. The CDR3 DNA is TGTGCCAGCAGCTTGCAGGGATATTGGACTAATGAAAAACTGTTTTTT.

Concerning this clone itself: Other DNA variants within this sample encode the same CDR3. The V gene is TRBV5-1, the J gene TRBJ1-5, with D hard to call. Germline loops: CDR1 SGHRS, CDR2 YFSETQ. Trimming shortened V by 0 bases and J by 4 bases, and 5 bases separated the two germline ends. The CDR3 consists of 13 residues. CDR3 region: CASSLDGNQPQHF. The CDR3 DNA is TGCGCCAGCAGCTTGGACGGAAATCAGCCCCAGCATTTT.

This rearrangement joins TRBV9 to TRBJ2-7, with TRBD1 matching over 9 bases. This CDR3 is built from 14 residues. V lost 2 bases, J lost 6 bases, and 6 bases stayed unmatched. The germline gives CDR1 SGDLS, CDR2 YYNGEE. Here the CDR3 reads CASSVRDRAPEQYF. As DNA, the CDR3 is TGTGCCAGCAGCGTCCGGGACAGGGCTCCCGAGCAGTACTTC.

The chain is built from TRBV29-1 and TRBJ2-1; 7 positions agree with TRBD2. From germline, CDR1 is SQVTM and CDR2 ANQGSEA. Trimming at V came to 6 bases and at J to 7 bases, leaving 12 bases not matched to a gene. CDR3 length: 14 amino acids. The CDR3 DNA is TGCAGCGTGCGCTTGAGCGGGGCTTCGAATGAGCAGTTCTTC. Protein sequence: CSVRLSGASNEQFF.

The chain has TRBV10-2 and TRBJ1-2; D possibly corresponds to TRBD1 (5 bases). In germline, CDR1 is WSHSY, CDR2 SAAADI. The CDR3 is made up of 15 amino acids. Trimming removed 4 bases from V and 2 bases from J, with 14 bases in between. CDR3 residues: CASSVFTTANYGYTF. The CDR3 DNA reads TGCGCCAGCAGTGTATTTACGACAGCAAACTATGGCTACACCTTC.

The chain carries TRBV28 and TRBJ1-2, with D possibly TRBD1 on 5 matching bases. Trimming took 7 bases from V and 3 from J, leaving 6 bases between them. Looked up from germline, CDR1 is MDHEN and CDR2 is SYDVKM. The CDR3 has 11 amino acids. The CDR3 DNA reads as TGTGCCAGCACAGGGTACTATGGCTACACCTTC. It is translated as CASTGYYGYTF.

The V and J genes are TRBV19 and TRBJ1-5; D unclear. CDR1 is LNHDA and CDR2 is SQIVND in the germline V gene (reference sequence). V was clipped by 3 bases and J by 1 base, with 10 bases between them. The CDR3 covers 15 residues. DNA of the CDR3: TGTGCCAGTAGTATGAGTGGGGTAAGCAATCAGCCCCAGCATTTT. Encoded protein: CASSMSGVSNQPQHF. The full variable domain, in which reference TRBV19 and TRBJ1-5 provide the parts outside the CDR3, is DGGITQSPKYLFRKEGQNVTLSCEQNLNHDAMYWYRQDPGQGLRLIYYSQIVNDFQKGDIAEGYSVSREKKESFPLTVTSAQKNPTAFYLCASSMSGVSNQPQHFGDGTRLSIL.

The V and J genes are TRBV4-1 and TRBJ2-7; D is perhaps TRBD1 or TRBD2 (5 bases each). CDR1 is MGHRA, CDR2 YSYEKL, per germline. V was cut by 0 bases and J by 2 bases, with 11 bases left in between. This CDR3 contains 15 residues. The CDR3 nucleotides are TGCGCCAGCAGCCAAGATTCAGGGAGAACCTACGAGCAGTACTTC. This codes for CASSQDSGRTYEQYF.

DNA of the CDR3: TGTGCCAGCAGCCGAGCCGACAGCTACAATGAGCAGTTCTTC. Encoded protein: CASSRADSYNEQFF. This sequence joins TRBV9 and TRBJ2-1; TRBD1 might be the D (5 bases). The germline V gene encodes CDR1 SGDLS and CDR2 YYNGEE. The ends were cut back, 4 bases at V and 3 bases at J, with 11 bases in the middle. The CDR3 length is 14 residues.

This clone was observed once. V usage is TRBV9 and J usage is TRBJ1-2; the D is unclear. V was trimmed by 4 bases and J by 5 bases, leaving 21 bases between them. This CDR3 has 16 residues. Per germline, CDR1 SGDLS and CDR2 YYNGEE. This CDR3 reads CASSPFGFSNNYGYTF. DNA for the CDR3: TGTGCCAGCAGCCCCTTCGGGTTCTCGAACAATTATGGCTACACCTTC.

The chain recombines TRBV28 with TRBJ1-2; maybe TRBD1 (6 bases). CDR1 is MDHEN and CDR2 is SYDVKM in the germline V gene. With 5 bases removed from V and 5 bases from J, the gap between germline ends came to 9 bases. There are 12 residues in the CDR3. The CDR3 region is CASSIGTYGYTF. Written as DNA, the CDR3 is TGTGCCAGCAGTATAGGGACATATGGCTACACCTTC.

In nucleotides, the CDR3 is TGTGCCAGCCGCCTTCTGGAGTCCTTCAACGTCGAGCAGTTCTTC. This sequence encodes CASRLLESFNVEQFF. V is TRBV27 and J is TRBJ2-1; no clear D gene. Germline CDR1 reads MNHEY; CDR2 reads SMNVEV (reference sequence). The CDR3 contains 15 residues. V was cut by 8 bases and J by 10 bases, with 24 bases left in between.

The V gene is TRBV2, the J gene TRBJ2-2; D ambiguous. CDR1 is SNHLY, CDR2 FYNNEI, per germline. The CDR3 has 12 residues. Between the trimmed V and J ends, which lost 3 bases and 6 bases, there was a span of 5 bases. The CDR3 coding sequence is TGTGCCAGCAGTGAGATGGCCGGGGAGCTGTTTTTT. Its protein product is CASSEMAGELFF.

The rearrangement links TRBV28 to TRBJ2-3, with 12 nucleotides matching TRBD2. The CDR3 extends over 18 amino acids. Germline V CDR1 and CDR2: MDHEN, SYDVKM. V trimming: 3 bases; J trimming: 2 bases; junction bases outside the gene matches: 9. In DNA, the CDR3 is TGTGCCAGCAGTTTGATCCCCCTAGCGGGAGGGCCCACAGATACGCAGTATTTT. This sequence encodes CASSLIPLAGGPTDTQYF.

This sequence joins TRBV27 and TRBJ1-4; D gene unclear. CDR3 length equals 13 residues. V lost 4 bases to trimming and J lost 8 bases, with 11 bases between them. The germline V gene encodes CDR1 MNHEY and CDR2 SMNVEV (reference sequence). In nucleotides, the CDR3 is TGTGCCAGCAGTTCCGGACGAGTAGAAAAACTGTTTTTT. Translated: CASSSGRVEKLFF.

The chain uses TRBV5-1 and TRBJ1-2; D is unresolved. This CDR3 region has 14 residues. Per germline, CDR1 SGHRS and CDR2 YFSETQ. The ends were cut back, 7 bases at V and 4 bases at J, with 17 bases in the middle. Written as DNA, the CDR3 is TGCGCCAGCGGGTCCACGGGTGGAGGCTATGGCTACACCTTC. The encoded protein is CASGSTGGGYGYTF. The full variable domain, its missing parts supplied by reference TRBV5-1 and TRBJ1-2, is KAGVTQTPRYLIKTRGQQVTLSCSPISGHRSVSWYQQTPGQGLQFLFEYFSETQRNKGNFPGRFSGRQFSNSRSEMNVSTLELGDSALYLCASGSTGGGYGYTFGSGTRLTVV.